This T cell receptor beta chain was sequenced for a study of blood T cell repertoires in COVID-19. Whole-study context: T cells, B-cell-depleted T cells, or PBMCs provided the cDNA or gDNA that served as material.

The method was immunoSEQ multiplex PCR; TCRdb's version includes in-frame clones alone and lacks a portion of them. The data contain around 250,000 clones, 90% of them seen just once; the ten biggest clones take up approximately 4%. The CDR3 runs 13 residues. Unmatched junction bases numbered 3, after V lost 6 bases and J lost 1 base. CDR1 and CDR2 from the germline V gene are SQVTM and ANQGSEA. This chain links TRBV29-1 with TRBJ1-1; 9 nucleotides align to TRBD1. The sequencing input was PBMCs or T cells enriched from blood (not recorded which). This sequence was found in a woman aged 25 to 39 with acute COVID-19. The CDR3 nucleotides are TGCAGCGTGGCACAGGGGGCGAACACTGAAGCTTTCTTT. As protein: CSVAQGANTEAFF.